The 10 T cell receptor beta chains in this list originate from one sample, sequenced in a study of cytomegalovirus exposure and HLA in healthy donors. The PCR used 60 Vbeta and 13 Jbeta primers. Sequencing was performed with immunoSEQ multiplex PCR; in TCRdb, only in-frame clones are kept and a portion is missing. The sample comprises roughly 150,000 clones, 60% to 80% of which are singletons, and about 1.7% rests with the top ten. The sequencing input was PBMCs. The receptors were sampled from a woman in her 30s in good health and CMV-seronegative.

The CDR3 loop reads CASSLVNSAGPQYF. DNA of the CDR3: TGTGCCAGCAGCTTAGTGAACTCGGCAGGGCCCCAGTACTTC. The chain recombines TRBV7-9 with TRBJ2-5; D perhaps matches TRBD1 (5 bases). Germline CDR1 is SEHNR and CDR2 is FQNEAQ (reference sequence). V shed 1 base and J shed 9 bases, with 15 bases lying between them. CDR3 size: 14 residues. Full variable domain (missing parts from reference TRBV7-9 and TRBJ2-5): DTGVSQNPRHKITKRGQNVTFRCDPISEHNRLYWYRQTLGQGPEFLTYFQNEAQLEKSRLLSDRFSAERPKGSFSTLEIQRTEQGDSAMYLCASSLVNSAGPQYFGPGTRLLVL.

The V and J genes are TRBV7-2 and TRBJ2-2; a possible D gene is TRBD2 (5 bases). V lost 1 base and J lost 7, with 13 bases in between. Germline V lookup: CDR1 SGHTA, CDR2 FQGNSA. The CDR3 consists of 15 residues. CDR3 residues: CASSLVVGNFGELFF. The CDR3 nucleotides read TGTGCCAGCAGCTTAGTGGTCGGGAATTTCGGGGAGCTGTTTTTT.

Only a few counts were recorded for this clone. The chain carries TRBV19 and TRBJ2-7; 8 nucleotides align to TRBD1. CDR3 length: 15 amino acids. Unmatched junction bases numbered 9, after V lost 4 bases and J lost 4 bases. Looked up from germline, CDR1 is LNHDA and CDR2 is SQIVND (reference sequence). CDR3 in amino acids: CASSRSTGEGYEQYF. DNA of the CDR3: TGTGCCAGTAGTAGATCGACAGGGGAAGGGTACGAGCAGTACTTC.

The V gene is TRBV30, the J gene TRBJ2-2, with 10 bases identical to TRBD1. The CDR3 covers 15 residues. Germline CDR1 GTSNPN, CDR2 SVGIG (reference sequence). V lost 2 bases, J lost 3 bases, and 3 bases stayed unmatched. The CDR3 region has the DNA TGTGCCTGGAGTAAGGGACAGGGGCACACCGGGGAGCTGTTTTTT. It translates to CAWSKGQGHTGELFF.

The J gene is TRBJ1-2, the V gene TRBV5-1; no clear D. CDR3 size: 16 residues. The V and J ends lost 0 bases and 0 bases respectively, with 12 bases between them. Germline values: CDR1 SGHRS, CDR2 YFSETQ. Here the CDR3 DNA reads TGCGCCAGCAGCTTGGATGAGGTGGGAGCTAACTATGGCTACACCTTC. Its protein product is CASSLDEVGANYGYTF.

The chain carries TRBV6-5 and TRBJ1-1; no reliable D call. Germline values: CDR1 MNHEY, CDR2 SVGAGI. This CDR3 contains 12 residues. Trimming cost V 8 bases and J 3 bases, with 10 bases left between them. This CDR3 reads CASSTPDTEAFF. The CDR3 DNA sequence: TGTGCCAGCTCGACACCCGACACTGAAGCTTTCTTT.

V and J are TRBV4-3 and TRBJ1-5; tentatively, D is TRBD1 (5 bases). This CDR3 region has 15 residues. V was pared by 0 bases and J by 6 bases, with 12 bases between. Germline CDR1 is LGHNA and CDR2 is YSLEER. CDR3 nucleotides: TGCGCCAGCAGCCAAGATGGGCAGGGTGCTCAGCCCCAGCATTTT. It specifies CASSQDGQGAQPQHF.

The CDR3 DNA follows: TGTGCCATCAGTGGACTAGCGGGCGACTACGAGCAGTACTTC. Translation gives CAISGLAGDYEQYF. This chain links TRBV10-3 with TRBJ2-7, with TRBD2 matching 10 bases. The J segment lost 3 bases and the V segment lost 4 bases, leaving 3 bases of the junction unmatched. Germline-derived CDR1 and CDR2 are ENHRY and SYGVKD. CDR3 size: 14 residues.

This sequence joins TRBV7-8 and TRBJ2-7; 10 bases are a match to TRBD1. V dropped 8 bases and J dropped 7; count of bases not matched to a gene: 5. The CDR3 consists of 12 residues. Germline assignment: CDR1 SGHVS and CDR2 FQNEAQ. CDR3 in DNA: TGTGCCAGCCGGACAGGGGGGGAAGAGCAGTACTTC. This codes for CASRTGGEEQYF.

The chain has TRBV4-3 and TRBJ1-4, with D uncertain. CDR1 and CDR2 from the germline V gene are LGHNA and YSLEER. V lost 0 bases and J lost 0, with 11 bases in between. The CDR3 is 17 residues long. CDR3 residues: CASSQDERAATNEKLFF. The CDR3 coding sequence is TGCGCCAGCAGCCAAGATGAACGAGCGGCAACTAATGAAAAACTGTTTTTT.